This T cell receptor beta chain was captured by sequencing in a study of blood T cell repertoires in COVID-19. The table came from immunoSEQ multiplex PCR; TCRdb's copy has only in-frame clones and leaves some out. The repertoire holds 150,000 to 200,000 clones, with 70% to 90% as singletons. Cohorts were determined from participant-reported clinical history. Trimming stripped 1 base from V and 8 bases from J, with 11 bases between. Germline lookup yields CDR1 SGHDN and CDR2 FVKESK. The length of the CDR3 is 13 residues. This TCR was recovered from a woman in her forties or fifties who had recovered from COVID-19. The specimen sequenced was PBMCs or T cells enriched from blood (not recorded which). The genes are TRBV14 and TRBJ1-2; D gene uncertain. Written as DNA, the CDR3 is TGTGCCAGCAGCCAAGTGGGGAGAAGCGGCTACACCTTC. It encodes CASSQVGRSGYTF.